This TCR beta chain emerged from a study of CD8 T cells in ankylosing spondylitis. From the 5' RACE reads, TCRdb called clonotypes with MiXCR, one entry per CDR3 protein. Among about 160,000 distinct CDR3 sequences listed, around 17% were seen once. Germline V CDR1 and CDR2: LGHNA, YNFKEQ. The CDR3 totals 15 residues. V was shortened by 4 bases and J by 3 bases, with 13 bases between the two germline ends. Sample: blood, either unsorted or a sorted T cell fraction (not recorded which). This TCR derives from a male donor with ankylosing spondylitis or in good health (not recorded which). The chain joins TRBV4-2 to TRBJ2-1; D possibly corresponds to TRBD2 (6 bases). The CDR3 loop reads CASSLTSIDYNEQFF. The CDR3 DNA is TGTGCCAGCAGCCTGACTAGTATTGACTACAATGAGCAGTTCTTC.